The 8 T cell receptor beta chains below come from one sample, sequenced in a study of response to subunit inactivated influenza vaccine. MiXCR was run by TCRdb on the RT-PCR reads, yielding one entry per CDR3 protein. Of over 650,000 distinct CDR3 sequences detected, about 18% appear once; the ten largest clones hold roughly 10%. The starting material was PBMCs from blood, obtained approximately 5 days after vaccination. These receptors were taken from a man aged 50 or older who received an inactivated influenza vaccine.

The table lists this clonotype with a few counts. The V and J genes are TRBV6-5 and TRBJ2-3; D remains unclear. V shed 6 bases and J shed 8 bases, with 12 bases lying between them. CDR1 is MNHEY, CDR2 SVGAGI, per germline. The CDR3 is made up of 12 amino acids. The CDR3 is CASRPSLGTQYF. In nucleotides, the CDR3 is TGTGCCAGCAGGCCCTCCCTGGGTACGCAGTATTTT.

This clonotype has only a few counts. The CDR3 DNA reads as TGCGCCAGCAGCTTAACCATGGGACAGGGGAATGGCTACACCTTC. Amino acids: CASSLTMGQGNGYTF. V and J are TRBV5-1 and TRBJ1-2, with TRBD1 matching over 10 bases. This CDR3 is 15 amino acids long. The germline CDR1 and CDR2 sequences are SGHRS and YFSETQ. The J segment lost 6 bases and the V segment lost 2 bases, leaving 7 bases of the junction unmatched.

The rearrangement links TRBV6-5 to TRBJ2-1; tentatively, D is TRBD1 (6 bases). The CDR3 spans 14 residues. The ends were cut back, 2 bases at V and 5 bases at J, with 10 bases in the middle. Germline loops: CDR1 MNHEY, CDR2 SVGAGI. The DNA of the CDR3 is TGTGCCAGCAGTTACGCAGGGGACCACAATGAGCAGTTCTTC. Translation gives CASSYAGDHNEQFF.

The V gene is TRBV27, the J gene TRBJ2-1, with TRBD2 matching over 10 bases. The junction had 14 bases not matched to a gene; V was cut back by 6 bases and J by 6 bases. The CDR3 sequence is 17 residues long. CDR1 MNHEY and CDR2 SMNVEV come from the germline V gene (reference sequence). DNA for the CDR3: TGTGCCAGCAGCGGCTCGGGGCTAGCGGGGGCCATCAATGAGCAGTTCTTC. Translation: CASSGSGLAGAINEQFF.

The chain carries TRBV28 and TRBJ1-1; 7 bases match TRBD1. Germline V gene data show CDR1 as MDHEN and CDR2 as SYDVKM. CDR3 length equals 15 residues. V lost 6 bases, J lost 6 bases, and 13 bases stayed unmatched. The DNA of the CDR3 is TGTGCCAGCAGAGCTGGGGGCAGAGGGACAGCTGAAGCTTTCTTT. Translation gives CASRAGGRGTAEAFF.

This clonotype was observed a handful of times. This CDR3 reads CSASPPTATQPQHF. In DNA, the CDR3 is TGCAGTGCTAGTCCTCCGACAGCCACCCAGCCCCAGCATTTT. The genes are TRBV20-1 and TRBJ1-5; TRBD1 is a possible D gene (5 bases). This CDR3 region has 14 residues. Germline CDR1 and CDR2: DFQATT and SNEGSKA (reference sequence). The V gene lost 3 bases and the J gene lost 7 bases, with 16 bases spanning the gap.

This clonotype was observed a few times. This rearrangement joins TRBV7-9 to TRBJ1-3; no clear D gene. The CDR3 spans 17 residues. CDR1 and CDR2 (germline): SEHNR, FQNEAQ (reference sequence). The ends were cut back, 3 bases at V and 3 bases at J, with 18 bases in the middle. DNA of the CDR3: TGTGCCAGCAGCTTGGGTCTTCTCGAACGGAGTGGAAACACCATATATTTT. Translating it yields CASSLGLLERSGNTIYF.

The chain links TRBV3-1 to TRBJ2-1; TRBD1 is a possible D gene (5 bases). This CDR3 is built from 15 residues. V was cut by 1 base and J by 4 bases, with 11 bases left in between. Germline V gives CDR1 LGHDT, CDR2 YNNKEL (reference sequence). The CDR3 nucleotides read TGTGCCAGCAGCCAAGGGGCAGGGAATTACAATGAGCAGTTCTTC. It encodes CASSQGAGNYNEQFF.